Shown below are 24 T cell receptor beta chains from a single sample sequenced in a study of T cell repertoires in cytomegalovirus infection. These TCRs' antigens remain unknown. TCRdb used MiXCR to reprocess the reads, holding one entry per CDR3 protein. The table shows approximately 110,000 distinct CDR3 sequences, with around 30% occurring only once. Sequences were derived from CD8+ T cells from cultured PBMCs, sampled from culture after CMV antigen stimulation. The receptors come from a human donor in good health (CMV status not recorded). Some clones in this sample may be carry-over from other donors' samples.

This chain connects TRBV2 to TRBJ2-2, with D tentatively TRBD2 (5 bases). Germline loops: CDR1 SNHLY, CDR2 FYNNEI. The V end was cut by 3 bases, the J end by 6 bases, with 14 bases between. This CDR3 spans 15 amino acids. CDR3 sequence reads: CASSDPREVSGELFF. For the CDR3, the DNA is TGTGCCAGCAGTGACCCCCGGGAAGTATCCGGGGAGCTGTTTTTT.

The chain links TRBV29-1 to TRBJ2-7; D is possibly TRBD1 (6 bases). Germline CDR1 SQVTM, CDR2 ANQGSEA. Trimming took 2 bases from V and 1 from J, leaving 6 bases between them. The CDR3 is made up of 12 amino acids. Here the CDR3 reads CSVEQGSYEQYF. The CDR3 region has the DNA TGCAGCGTTGAACAGGGGTCCTACGAGCAGTACTTC.

This CDR3 reads CASSLDPGGGMRQFF. The CDR3 nucleotides read TGTGCCAGCAGCTTAGACCCCGGGGGGGGGATGAGGCAGTTCTTC. The chain employs TRBV11-2 and TRBJ2-1; 8 bases align to TRBD2. The trim removed 0 bases at V and 12 bases at J, leaving 10 bases unmatched. Germline loops: CDR1 SGHAT, CDR2 FQNNGV. The CDR3 is 15 residues long.

This chain connects TRBV11-2 to TRBJ2-3; possible D gene TRBD2, 5 bases. Germline CDR1 and CDR2: SGHAT and FQNNGV. CDR3 length: 16 amino acids. Trimming left V 3 bases short and J 3 bases short, with 16 bases between. The CDR3 is CASSFGEGRVTDTQYF. CDR3 DNA sequence: TGTGCCAGCAGCTTTGGTGAGGGAAGAGTGACAGATACGCAGTATTTT.

In regard to this clonotype: One base away lies a much larger clone, so this may be a sequencing read error. J is TRBJ2-3 and V is TRBV6-1; 7 positions match TRBD1. Germline V lookup: CDR1 MNHNS, CDR2 SASEGT. V was clipped by 5 bases and J by 4 bases; unmatched bases: 6. The CDR3 has 14 amino acids. The DNA of the CDR3 is TGTGCCAGCAGTTACGAGGGGGCCTCAGATACGCAGTATTTT. As protein: CASSYEGASDTQYF.

J is TRBJ2-2 and V is TRBV28; 11 bases are shared with TRBD2. The V segment lost 5 bases and the J segment 0 bases; nucleotides outside the gene matches: 11. Germline V gives CDR1 MDHEN, CDR2 SYDVKM. The CDR3 loop spans 19 amino acids. CDR3 sequence reads: CASSTSGGLLPPNTGELFF. The CDR3 nucleotides read TGTGCCAGCAGTACTAGCGGGGGCTTGCTACCACCGAACACCGGGGAGCTGTTTTTT.

The sample holds a few counts of this clonotype. The V and J genes are TRBV7-9 and TRBJ1-2; D is undetermined. Trimming shortened V by 3 bases and J by 4 bases, and 9 bases separated the two germline ends. The CDR3 has 13 amino acids. The germline CDR1 and CDR2 sequences are SEHNR and FQNEAQ (reference sequence). The CDR3 DNA sequence: TGTGCCAGCAGCTTCGACGGGTCCTATGGCTACACCTTC. Residues: CASSFDGSYGYTF.

The rearrangement links TRBV12-3 or TRBV12-4 to TRBJ1-2; the D gene is possibly TRBD1 (5 bases). The CDR3 sequence is 13 residues long. Trimming left V 5 bases short and J 4 bases short, with 11 bases between. The CDR3 here is CASSPTVGYGYTF. The CDR3 nucleotides read TGTGCCAGCAGTCCGACAGTCGGCTATGGCTACACCTTC.

This clonotype was recorded a few times. The chain uses TRBV7-2 and TRBJ1-1, with D possibly matching TRBD1 (5 bases). Germline assignment: CDR1 SGHTA and CDR2 FQGNSA. V gave up 1 base and J gave up 4 bases, with 13 bases separating them. The CDR3 loop spans 15 amino acids. Written as DNA, the CDR3 is TGTGCCAGCAGCTTAGTTCTGGGGGTCGGCACTGAAGCTTTCTTT. This codes for CASSLVLGVGTEAFF.

The J gene is TRBJ2-6, the V gene TRBV6-2 or TRBV6-3; 7 bases align to TRBD2. The CDR3 contains 15 residues. CDR1 and CDR2 (germline): MNHEY, SVGEGT. J gave up 4 bases and V 7 bases, and 7 bases lay outside the gene matches. The CDR3 loop is CASTWGGPGANVLTF. The CDR3 nucleotides read TGTGCCAGCACTTGGGGGGGACCCGGGGCCAACGTCCTGACTTTC.

The V and J genes are TRBV13 and TRBJ2-1, with D perhaps matching TRBD1 or TRBD2 (5 bases each). Germline CDR1 PRHDT, CDR2 FYEKMQ (reference sequence). The CDR3 is 14 residues long. The V gene lost 4 bases and the J gene lost 8 bases, with 15 bases spanning the gap. This chain's CDR3 is CASSWGPASDEQFF. For the CDR3, the DNA is TGTGCCAGCAGCTGGGGACCAGCGTCGGATGAGCAGTTCTTC. Looking up the rest from reference TRBV13 and TRBJ2-1 gives the full variable domain: AAGVIQSPRHLIKEKRETATLKCYPIPRHDTVYWYQQGPGQDPQFLISFYEKMQSDKGSIPDRFSAQQFSDYHSELNMSSLELGDSALYFCASSWGPASDEQFFGPGTRLTVL.

For the CDR3, the DNA is TGCGCCAGCAGCCAAGATATACCGTCTAGCACAGATACGCAGTATTTT. Amino acids: CASSQDIPSSTDTQYF. V is TRBV4-1 and J is TRBJ2-3; no firm D call. CDR1 and CDR2 from the germline V gene are MGHRA and YSYEKL. V lost 0 bases to trimming and J lost 0 bases, with 10 bases between them. CDR3 size: 16 residues.

This clonotype turned up a few times. This chain connects TRBV5-1 to TRBJ2-7, with D perhaps matching TRBD1 (6 bases). Germline assignment: CDR1 SGHRS and CDR2 YFSETQ. Trimming removed 4 bases from V and 1 base from J, with 12 bases in between. This CDR3 has 14 residues. This CDR3 reads CASSPRQASYEQYF. The CDR3 DNA is TGCGCCAGCAGCCCACGACAGGCTTCCTACGAGCAGTACTTC.

This clonotype has just a few counts. V and J are TRBV20-1 and TRBJ1-2; 7 bases align to TRBD1. The germline gives CDR1 DFQATT, CDR2 SNEGSKA (reference sequence). The CDR3 covers 14 residues. The J segment lost 2 bases and the V segment lost 1 base, leaving 4 bases of the junction unmatched. This CDR3 reads CSARGQGGNYGYTF. For the CDR3, the DNA is TGCAGTGCTAGAGGACAGGGAGGCAACTATGGCTACACCTTC.

This clonotype showed up many times. J is TRBJ2-3 and V is TRBV12-3 or TRBV12-4; 9 bases line up with TRBD2. The junction had 6 bases not matched to a gene; V was cut back by 3 bases and J by 2 bases. The CDR3 totals 16 residues. CDR3 region: CASSFGLAKHTDTQYF. The CDR3 bases are TGTGCCAGCAGTTTTGGACTAGCGAAACACACAGATACGCAGTATTTT.

The chain links TRBV7-8 to TRBJ2-3, with D hard to call. Germline CDR1 reads SGHVS; CDR2 reads FQNEAQ. Trimming took off 5 bases at V and 0 bases at J, with 15 bases between the two ends. The CDR3 loop spans 16 amino acids. CDR3 sequence: CASSVLAPTSTDTQYF. As DNA, the CDR3 is TGTGCCAGCAGCGTCCTTGCTCCGACTAGCACAGATACGCAGTATTTT.

The chain uses TRBV6-2 or TRBV6-3 and TRBJ2-1; 14 bases line up with TRBD2. Germline V lookup: CDR1 MNHEY, CDR2 SVGEGT. Trimming at V came to 6 bases and at J to 9 bases, leaving 10 bases not matched to a gene. The CDR3 extends over 16 amino acids. The CDR3: CASSQEGLAGAFEQFF. DNA of the CDR3: TGTGCCAGCAGCCAAGAGGGACTAGCGGGGGCCTTTGAGCAGTTCTTC.

The V call is TRBV4-1, the J call TRBJ1-5; no firm D call. The germline V and J ends were trimmed by 5 bases and 3 bases, with 11 bases remaining between them. This CDR3 has 14 residues. CDR1 and CDR2 from the germline V gene are MGHRA and YSYEKL. In DNA form, the CDR3 reads TGCGCCAGCAGCTACCACCAAGACAATCAGCCCCAGCATTTT. Its protein is CASSYHQDNQPQHF.

As to this clonotype: This could be a read error, since a much larger clone is one nucleotide away. This chain joins TRBV7-6 and TRBJ2-2; the match to TRBD2 covers 8 bases. This CDR3 has 17 residues. Germline CDR1 reads SGHVS; CDR2 reads FNYEAQ. The CDR3 spells CASSLDTQRENTGELLF. As DNA, the CDR3 is TGTGCCAGCAGCTTAGATACCCAGCGGGAGAACACCGGGGAGCTGCTTTTT.

This clonotype was seen a handful of times. The chain uses TRBV6-6 and TRBJ2-7; no reliable D call. This CDR3 is 11 amino acids long. In germline, CDR1 is MNHNY, CDR2 SVGAGI (reference sequence). V lost 2 bases and J lost 3, with 2 bases in between. Here the CDR3 DNA reads TGTGCCAGCAGTTACGACTACGAGCAGTACTTC. This gives the protein CASSYDYEQYF.

The rearrangement uses TRBV18 and TRBJ2-3; TRBD2 aligns across 9 bases. In germline, CDR1 is KGHSH, CDR2 LQKENI. There are 15 residues in the CDR3. V lost 3 bases and J lost 3; bases outside the gene matches: 4. CDR3 amino acids: CASSPYSGRTDTQYF. CDR3 bases: TGTGCCAGCTCACCTTATAGCGGGAGAACAGATACGCAGTATTTT.

This clonotype was seen only a few times. The J gene is TRBJ2-1, the V gene TRBV4-2; possibly TRBD2 for D (6 bases). The germline V and J ends were trimmed by 4 bases and 2 bases, with 18 bases remaining between them. The CDR3 runs 17 residues. Germline V gene data show CDR1 as LGHNA and CDR2 as YNFKEQ. This CDR3 is CASSPEVGDLAYNEQFF. The CDR3 DNA sequence: TGTGCCAGCAGCCCTGAAGTGGGGGACTTGGCCTACAATGAGCAGTTCTTC.

The chain links TRBV7-9 to TRBJ2-3; D unresolved. This CDR3 is built from 12 residues. Germline values: CDR1 SEHNR, CDR2 FQNEAQ (reference sequence). V was pared by 2 bases and J by 4 bases, with 4 bases between. CDR3 region: CASSLHADTQYF. As DNA, the CDR3 is TGTGCCAGCAGCTTACATGCAGATACGCAGTATTTT.

This clonotype turned up a few times. V gene TRBV7-2 combines with J gene TRBJ2-5, with TRBD2 matching 10 bases. J lost 4 bases, V lost 8 bases, and 10 bases had no gene match. Germline assignment: CDR1 SGHTA and CDR2 FQGNSA. The CDR3 consists of 15 residues. The CDR3 nucleotides are TGTGCCAGCGGACCTAGCGGGGGCTCGTCAGAGACCCAGTACTTC. This translates into CASGPSGGSSETQYF.